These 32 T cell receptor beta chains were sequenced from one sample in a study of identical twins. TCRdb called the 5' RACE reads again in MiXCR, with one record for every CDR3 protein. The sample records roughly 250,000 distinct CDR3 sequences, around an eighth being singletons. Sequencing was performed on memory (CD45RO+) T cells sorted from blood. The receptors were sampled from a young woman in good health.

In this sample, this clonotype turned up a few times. The CDR3 coding sequence is TGTGCCATCAGGAGTCCGAGGAACACTGAAGCTTTCTTT. Its translation: CAIRSPRNTEAFF. The rearrangement links TRBV10-3 to TRBJ1-1; no clear D. The CDR3 runs 13 residues. The V and J ends lost 6 bases and 1 base respectively, with 9 bases between them. Germline V gene sequence: CDR1 ENHRY, CDR2 SYGVKD.

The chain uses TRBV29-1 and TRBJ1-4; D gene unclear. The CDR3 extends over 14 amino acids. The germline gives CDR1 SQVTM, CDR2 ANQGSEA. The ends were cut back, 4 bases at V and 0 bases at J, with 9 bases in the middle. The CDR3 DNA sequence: TGCAGCGTTGTATCGGCTGCAACTAATGAAAAACTGTTTTTT. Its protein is CSVVSAATNEKLFF.

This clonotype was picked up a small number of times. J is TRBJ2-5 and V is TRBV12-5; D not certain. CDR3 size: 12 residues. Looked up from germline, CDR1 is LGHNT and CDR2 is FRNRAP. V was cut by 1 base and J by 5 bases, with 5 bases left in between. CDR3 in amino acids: CASGLDRETQYF. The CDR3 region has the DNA TGTGCTAGTGGTTTGGATCGGGAGACCCAGTACTTC.

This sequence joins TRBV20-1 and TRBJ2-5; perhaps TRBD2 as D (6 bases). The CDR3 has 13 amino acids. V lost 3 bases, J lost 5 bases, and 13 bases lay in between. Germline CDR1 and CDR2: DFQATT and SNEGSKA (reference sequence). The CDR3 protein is CSASIDAGETQYF. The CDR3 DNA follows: TGCAGTGCTAGTATCGACGCGGGGGAGACCCAGTACTTC.

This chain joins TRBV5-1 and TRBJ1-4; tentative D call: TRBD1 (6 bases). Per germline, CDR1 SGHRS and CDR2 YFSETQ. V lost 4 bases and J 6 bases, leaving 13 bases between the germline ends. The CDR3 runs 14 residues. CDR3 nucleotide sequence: TGCGCCAGCAGCATACGGACAGCAGATGAAAAACTGTTTTTT. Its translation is CASSIRTADEKLFF.

The CDR3 protein is CASSQDETTGIYGYTF. The CDR3 nucleotides read TGTGCCAGCAGCCAAGACGAAACAACAGGGATCTATGGCTACACCTTC. This rearrangement joins TRBV3-1 to TRBJ1-2; perhaps TRBD1 as D (6 bases). V dropped 0 bases and J dropped 4 bases, with 15 bases sitting between them. Germline CDR1 and CDR2: LGHDT and YNNKEL (reference sequence). The length of the CDR3 is 16 residues.

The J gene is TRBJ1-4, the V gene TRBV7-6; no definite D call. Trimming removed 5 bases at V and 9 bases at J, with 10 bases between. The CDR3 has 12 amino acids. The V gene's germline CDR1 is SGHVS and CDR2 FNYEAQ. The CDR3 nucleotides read TGTGCCAGCAGCCCTTCGGGCCAAAAACTGTTTTTT. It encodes CASSPSGQKLFF.

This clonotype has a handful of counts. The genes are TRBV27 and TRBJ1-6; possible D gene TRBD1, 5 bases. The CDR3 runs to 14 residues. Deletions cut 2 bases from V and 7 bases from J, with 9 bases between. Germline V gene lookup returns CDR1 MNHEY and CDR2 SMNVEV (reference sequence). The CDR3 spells CASSLRGRNSPLHF. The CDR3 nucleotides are TGTGCCAGCAGTTTAAGGGGACGGAATTCACCCCTCCACTTT.

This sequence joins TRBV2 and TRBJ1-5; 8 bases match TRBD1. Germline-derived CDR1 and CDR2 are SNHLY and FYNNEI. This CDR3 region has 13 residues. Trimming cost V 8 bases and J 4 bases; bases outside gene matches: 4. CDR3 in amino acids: CASHRQGNQPQHF. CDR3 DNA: TGTGCCAGCCATAGACAGGGGAATCAGCCCCAGCATTTT.

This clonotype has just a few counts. The CDR3 region has the DNA TGTGCCTGGAGTCGGAAGGGTAGCAGCGAGCAGTACTTC. Its protein is CAWSRKGSSEQYF. The chain recombines TRBV30 with TRBJ2-7; D is unclear. Germline-derived CDR1 and CDR2 are GTSNPN and SVGIG (reference sequence). With 2 bases removed from V and 6 bases from J, the gap between germline ends came to 14 bases. This CDR3 is 13 amino acids long.

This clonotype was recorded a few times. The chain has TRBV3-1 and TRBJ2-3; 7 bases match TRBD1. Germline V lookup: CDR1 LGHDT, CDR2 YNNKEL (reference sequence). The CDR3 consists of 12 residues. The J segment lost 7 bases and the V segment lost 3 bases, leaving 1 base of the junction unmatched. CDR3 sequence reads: CASSQTGNTQYF. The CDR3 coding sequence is TGTGCCAGCAGCCAGACAGGGAATACGCAGTATTTT.

The CDR3 reads CASSQTKLAGGLDTQYF. Written as DNA, the CDR3 is TGTGCCAGCAGCCAAACCAAACTAGCGGGGGGGCTAGATACGCAGTATTTT. The rearrangement links TRBV4-2 to TRBJ2-3; TRBD2 matches at 13 bases. The CDR3 spans 17 residues. J was trimmed by 5 bases and V by 2 bases; bases with no gene match: 7. Germline V gives CDR1 LGHNA, CDR2 YNFKEQ.

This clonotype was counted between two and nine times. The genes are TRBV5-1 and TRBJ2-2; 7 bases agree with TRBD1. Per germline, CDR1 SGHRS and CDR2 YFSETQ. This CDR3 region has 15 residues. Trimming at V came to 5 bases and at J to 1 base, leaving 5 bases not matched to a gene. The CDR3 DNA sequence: TGCGCCAGCAGGTTTGGGACAGAGAACACCGGGGAGCTGTTTTTT. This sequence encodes CASRFGTENTGELFF.

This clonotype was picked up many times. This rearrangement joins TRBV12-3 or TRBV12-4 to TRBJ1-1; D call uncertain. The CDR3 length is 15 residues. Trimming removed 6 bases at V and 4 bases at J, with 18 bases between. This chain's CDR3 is CASRPSVGVSTEAFF. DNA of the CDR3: TGTGCCAGCAGGCCCTCGGTCGGCGTGAGCACTGAAGCTTTCTTT.

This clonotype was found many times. CDR3 sequence (DNA): TGCGCCAGCAGCCAAGAGGGGAGAATTTCCGAGCAGTACTTC. Amino acid sequence: CASSQEGRISEQYF. The V call is TRBV4-1, the J call TRBJ2-7; TRBD2 might be the D (5 bases). CDR3 size: 14 residues. Germline values: CDR1 MGHRA, CDR2 YSYEKL. The V end lost 0 bases, the J end lost 6 bases, and 12 bases lay between the germline ends.

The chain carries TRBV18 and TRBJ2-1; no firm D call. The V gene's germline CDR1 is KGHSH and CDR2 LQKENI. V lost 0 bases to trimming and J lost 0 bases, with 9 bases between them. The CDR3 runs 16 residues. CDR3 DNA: TGTGCCAGCTCACCACCATTACAGAGCTCCTACAATGAGCAGTTCTTC. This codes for CASSPPLQSSYNEQFF.

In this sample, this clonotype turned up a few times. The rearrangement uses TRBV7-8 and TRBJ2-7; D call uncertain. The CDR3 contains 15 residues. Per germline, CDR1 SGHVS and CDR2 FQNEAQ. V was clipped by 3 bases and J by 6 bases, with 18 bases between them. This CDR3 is CASSFTAPRRSEQYF. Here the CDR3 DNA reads TGTGCCAGCAGCTTTACGGCGCCAAGGAGATCCGAGCAGTACTTC.

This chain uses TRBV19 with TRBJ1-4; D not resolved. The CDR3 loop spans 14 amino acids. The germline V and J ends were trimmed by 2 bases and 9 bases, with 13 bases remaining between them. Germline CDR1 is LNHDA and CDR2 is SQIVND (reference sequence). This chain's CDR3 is CASSIIGDLKKLFF. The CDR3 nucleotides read TGTGCCAGTAGTATAATCGGCGACCTCAAAAAACTGTTTTTT.

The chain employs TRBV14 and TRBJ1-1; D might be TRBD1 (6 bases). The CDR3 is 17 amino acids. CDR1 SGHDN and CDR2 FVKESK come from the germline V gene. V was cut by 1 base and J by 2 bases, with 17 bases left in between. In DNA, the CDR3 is TGTGCCAGCAGCCAAGTTATTTTTAGGGGGAAAAACACTGAAGCTTTCTTT. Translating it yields CASSQVIFRGKNTEAFF.

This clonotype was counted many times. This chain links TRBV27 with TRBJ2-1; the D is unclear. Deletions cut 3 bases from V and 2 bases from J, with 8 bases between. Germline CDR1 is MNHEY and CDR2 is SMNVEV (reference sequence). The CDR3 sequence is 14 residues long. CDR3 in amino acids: CASSFSLTYNEQFF. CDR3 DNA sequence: TGTGCCAGCAGTTTCTCCCTCACCTACAATGAGCAGTTCTTC.

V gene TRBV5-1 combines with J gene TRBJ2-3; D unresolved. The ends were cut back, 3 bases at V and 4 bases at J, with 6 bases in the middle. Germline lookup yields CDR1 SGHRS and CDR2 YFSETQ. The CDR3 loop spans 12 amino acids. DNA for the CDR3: TGCGCCAGCAGCTCGTCCCCAGATACGCAGTATTTT. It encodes CASSSSPDTQYF.

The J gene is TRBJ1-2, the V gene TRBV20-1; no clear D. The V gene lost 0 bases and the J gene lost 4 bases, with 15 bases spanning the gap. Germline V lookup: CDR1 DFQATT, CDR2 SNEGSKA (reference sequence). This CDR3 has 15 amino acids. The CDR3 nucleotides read TGCAGTGCTAGAGATGCCCGGAGACAAGTCTATGGCTACACCTTC. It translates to CSARDARRQVYGYTF.

CDR3 in amino acids: CASSPTDPPSYEQYF. The DNA of the CDR3 is TGTGCCAGCAGTCCGACGGACCCCCCGTCCTACGAGCAGTACTTC. The chain has TRBV27 and TRBJ2-7; no definite D call. Trimming took 5 bases from V and 1 from J, leaving 15 bases between them. The CDR3 contains 15 residues. Germline V gene data show CDR1 as MNHEY and CDR2 as SMNVEV (reference sequence).

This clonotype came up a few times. This CDR3 is CASSRTWNTGELFF. The CDR3 region has the DNA TGTGCCAGCAGCAGGACGTGGAACACCGGGGAGCTGTTTTTT. The chain couples TRBV27 to TRBJ2-2; no definite D call. Trimming left V 6 bases short and J 1 base short, with 9 bases between. This CDR3 comprises 14 residues. Germline values: CDR1 MNHEY, CDR2 SMNVEV (reference sequence).

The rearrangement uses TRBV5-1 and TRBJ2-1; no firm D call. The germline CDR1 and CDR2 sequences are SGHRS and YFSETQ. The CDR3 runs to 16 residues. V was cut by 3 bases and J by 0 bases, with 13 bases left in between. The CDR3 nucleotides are TGCGCCAGCAGCTCCACCCGCGGCAGCTCCTACAATGAGCAGTTCTTC. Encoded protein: CASSSTRGSSYNEQFF. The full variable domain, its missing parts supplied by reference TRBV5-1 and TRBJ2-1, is KAGVTQTPRYLIKTRGQQVTLSCSPISGHRSVSWYQQTPGQGLQFLFEYFSETQRNKGNFPGRFSGRQFSNSRSEMNVSTLELGDSALYLCASSSTRGSSYNEQFFGPGTRLTVL.

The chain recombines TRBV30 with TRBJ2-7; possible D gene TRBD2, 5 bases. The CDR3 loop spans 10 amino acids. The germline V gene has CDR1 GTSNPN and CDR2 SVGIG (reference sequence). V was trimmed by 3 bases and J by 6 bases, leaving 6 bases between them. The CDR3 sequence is CAWRGSEQYF. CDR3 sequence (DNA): TGTGCCTGGAGAGGGAGCGAGCAGTACTTC. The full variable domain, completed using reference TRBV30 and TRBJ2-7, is SQTIHQWPATLVQPVGSPLSLECTVEGTSNPNLYWYRQAAGRGLQLLFYSVGIGQISSEVPQNLSASRPQDRQFILSSKKLLLSDSGFYLCAWRGSEQYFGPGTRLTVT.

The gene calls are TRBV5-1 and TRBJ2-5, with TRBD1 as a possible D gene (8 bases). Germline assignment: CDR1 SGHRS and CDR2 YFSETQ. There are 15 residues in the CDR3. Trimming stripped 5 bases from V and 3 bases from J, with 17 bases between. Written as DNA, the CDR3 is TGCGCCAGCAGAAACAGGGGGGGGACGGAAGAGACCCAGTACTTC. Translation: CASRNRGGTEETQYF.

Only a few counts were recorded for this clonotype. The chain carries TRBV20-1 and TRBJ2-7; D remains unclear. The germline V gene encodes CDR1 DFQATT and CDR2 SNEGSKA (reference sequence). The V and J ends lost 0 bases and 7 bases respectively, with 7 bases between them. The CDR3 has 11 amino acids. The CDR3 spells CSARDGQEQYF. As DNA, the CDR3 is TGCAGTGCTAGAGATGGTCAGGAGCAGTACTTC.

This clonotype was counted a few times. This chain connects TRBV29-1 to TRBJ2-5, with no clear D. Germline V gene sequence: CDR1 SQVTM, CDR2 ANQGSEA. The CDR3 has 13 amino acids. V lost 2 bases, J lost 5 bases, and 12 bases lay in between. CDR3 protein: CSVESGSTETQYF. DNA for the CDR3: TGCAGCGTTGAATCCGGGTCCACTGAGACCCAGTACTTC.

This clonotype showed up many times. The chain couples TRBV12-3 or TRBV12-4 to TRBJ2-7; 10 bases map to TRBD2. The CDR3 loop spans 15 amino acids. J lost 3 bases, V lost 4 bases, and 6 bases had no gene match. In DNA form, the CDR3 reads TGTGCCAGCAGTTCCCCTAGCGGGGGATTCTACGAGCAGTACTTC. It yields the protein CASSSPSGGFYEQYF.

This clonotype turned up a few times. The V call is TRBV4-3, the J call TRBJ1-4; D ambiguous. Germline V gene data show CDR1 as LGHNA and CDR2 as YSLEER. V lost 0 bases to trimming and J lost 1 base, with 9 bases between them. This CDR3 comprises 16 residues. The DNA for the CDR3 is TGCGCCAGCAGCCAAGAGGGTCCGGGAACTAATGAAAAACTGTTTTTT. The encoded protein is CASSQEGPGTNEKLFF.

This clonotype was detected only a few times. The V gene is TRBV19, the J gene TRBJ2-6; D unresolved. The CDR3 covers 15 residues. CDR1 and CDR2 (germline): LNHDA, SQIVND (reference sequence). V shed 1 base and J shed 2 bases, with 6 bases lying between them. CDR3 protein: CASSIGVAGANVLTF. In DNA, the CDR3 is TGTGCCAGTAGTATAGGGGTAGCTGGGGCCAACGTCCTGACTTTC.